This note documents a single T cell receptor beta chain sequence. Trimming cost V 2 bases and J 4 bases; bases outside gene matches: 7. This CDR3 spans 14 amino acids. Germline CDR1 reads SQVTM; CDR2 reads ANQGSEA. As handled by the study authors: From reference gene primer amplification, estimates of nucleated cell counts were derived. Method: immunoSEQ multiplex PCR; TCRdb's copy keeps in-frame clones and lacks some. V and J calls and clone size are given by that table; D and trimming were obtained from the DNA. The sample has about 240,000 clones, approximately 83% seen once. These data come from a study of blood T cell repertoires in COVID-19. Study-wide context: There were acute and convalescent COVID-19 samples, and they came from the United States, Italy and Spain. From T cells, B-cell-depleted T cells, or PBMCs came the material, which was cDNA or gDNA.

The chain combines TRBV29-1 with TRBJ1-2; 7 nucleotides line up with TRBD1. The sequencing input was peripheral blood. This TCR was recovered from a woman older than 75 with acute or convalescent COVID-19. CDR3 loop: CSVEQPGQPYGYTF. The CDR3 DNA reads as TGCAGCGTTGAACAACCGGGACAGCCCTATGGCTACACCTTC. The complete variable domain, with remaining parts taken from reference TRBV29-1 and TRBJ1-2, reads SAVISQKPSRDICQRGTSLTIQCQVDSQVTMMFWYRQQPGQSLTLIATANQGSEATYESGFVIDKFPISRPNLTFSTLTVSNMSPEDSSIYLCSVEQPGQPYGYTFGSGTRLTVV.